This entry lists 4 T cell receptor beta chains sequenced from one sample in a study of post-analysis software for immune sequencing data. Whole-study results and caveats: Four or five TRBV segments (TRBV5-6, TRBV5-1 and TRBV20-1 among them) occurred more frequently in patients than in controls.

Unique molecular identifiers featured in each of the TCR beta cDNA libraries. One entry per CDR3 protein results from TCRdb running MiXCR on the PCR reads. The sample has some 690,000 distinct CDR3 sequences, approximately 59% seen once. For these receptors, no antigen is known. The sequenced sample consisted of blood. The receptors were gathered from a girl aged 2-15 years with multiple sclerosis.

V is TRBV19 and J is TRBJ2-3, with 8 bases matching TRBD1. CDR3 size: 15 residues. Germline V lookup: CDR1 LNHDA, CDR2 SQIVND (reference sequence). V was clipped by 9 bases and J by 4 bases; unmatched bases: 12. The CDR3 region has the DNA TGTGCCAGCCTTAGCAGGACAGGGAACCCAGATACGCAGTATTTT. Translating it yields CASLSRTGNPDTQYF.

The chain joins TRBV29-1 to TRBJ2-5; perhaps TRBD1 as D (5 bases). Germline CDR1 SQVTM, CDR2 ANQGSEA. CDR3 length: 13 amino acids. V gave up 3 bases and J gave up 5 bases, with 13 bases separating them. CDR3 DNA sequence: TGCAGCGTTGATCTTCCCTCAGGGGAGACCCAGTACTTC. Protein product: CSVDLPSGETQYF.

The rearrangement uses TRBV7-9 and TRBJ2-1, with 9 nucleotides matching TRBD2. Germline V gene sequence: CDR1 SEHNR, CDR2 FQNEAQ (reference sequence). The V and J ends lost 7 bases and 6 bases, in that order; junction bases with no gene match: 16. The CDR3 spans 17 residues. Here the CDR3 DNA reads TGTGCCAGCAACGCCCCGTCTTCTAGCGGGAAGGCCAATGAGCAGTTCTTC. It codes for CASNAPSSSGKANEQFF.

The genes are TRBV29-1 and TRBJ2-7, with D tentatively TRBD1 or TRBD2 (5 bases each). Germline V gives CDR1 SQVTM, CDR2 ANQGSEA. There are 15 residues in the CDR3. V dropped 2 bases and J dropped 2 bases, with 16 bases sitting between them. The CDR3 coding sequence is TGCAGCGTTGAAAGGCCCGGGACCCCTCCCTACGAGCAGTACTTC. Protein sequence: CSVERPGTPPYEQYF.